This T cell receptor (beta chain) was captured by sequencing in a study of blood T cell repertoires in COVID-19. Whole-study context: Italy, Spain and the United States were the sources of the convalescent and acute COVID-19 samples. PBMCs, B-cell-depleted T cells, or T cells provided the cDNA or gDNA that made up the material.

Here immunoSEQ multiplex PCR was the method, and the copy in TCRdb shows in-frame clones only, minus some. The sample yields about 230,000 clones, over 70% seen once. In germline, CDR1 is SGHRS, CDR2 YFSETQ. The length of the CDR3 is 16 residues. V was clipped by 3 bases and J by 2 bases, with 18 bases between them. The chain has TRBV5-1 and TRBJ2-7; D perhaps matches TRBD2 (7 bases). The TCR was taken from a woman of 80 years or more with acute or convalescent COVID-19. Material for sequencing was peripheral blood. The CDR3 nucleotides are TGCGCCAGCAGCTCCTCAGGAGGCGGGGGCACCTACGAGCAGTACTTC. It specifies CASSSSGGGGTYEQYF. The full variable domain, rest sourced from reference TRBV5-1 and TRBJ2-7, is KAGVTQTPRYLIKTRGQQVTLSCSPISGHRSVSWYQQTPGQGLQFLFEYFSETQRNKGNFPGRFSGRQFSNSRSEMNVSTLELGDSALYLCASSSSGGGGTYEQYFGPGTRLTVT.